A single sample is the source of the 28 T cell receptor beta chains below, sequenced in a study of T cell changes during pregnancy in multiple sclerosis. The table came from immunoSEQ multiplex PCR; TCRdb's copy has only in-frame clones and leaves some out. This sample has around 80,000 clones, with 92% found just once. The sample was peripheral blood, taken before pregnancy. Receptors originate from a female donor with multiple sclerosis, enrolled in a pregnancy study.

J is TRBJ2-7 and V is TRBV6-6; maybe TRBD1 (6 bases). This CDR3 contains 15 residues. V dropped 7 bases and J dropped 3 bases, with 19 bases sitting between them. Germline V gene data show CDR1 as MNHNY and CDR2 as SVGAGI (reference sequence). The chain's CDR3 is CASKTVQGDRYEQYF. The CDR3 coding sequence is TGTGCCAGCAAAACTGTACAGGGCGACCGCTACGAGCAGTACTTC.

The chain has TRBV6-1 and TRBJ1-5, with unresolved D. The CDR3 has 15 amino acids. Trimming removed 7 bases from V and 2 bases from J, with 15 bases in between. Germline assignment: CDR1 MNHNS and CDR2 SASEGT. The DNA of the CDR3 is TGTGCCAGCACCGCCCGGGAGTATGGCAATCAGCCCCAGCATTTT. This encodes CASTAREYGNQPQHF.

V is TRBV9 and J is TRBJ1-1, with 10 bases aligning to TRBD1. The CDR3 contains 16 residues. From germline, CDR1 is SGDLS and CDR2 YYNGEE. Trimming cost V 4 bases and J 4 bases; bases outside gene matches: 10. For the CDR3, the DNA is TGTGCCAGCAGCCGTACCGGGACAGGGGACGGCACTGAAGCTTTCTTT. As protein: CASSRTGTGDGTEAFF. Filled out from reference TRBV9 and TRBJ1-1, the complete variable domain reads DSGVTQTPKHLITATGQRVTLRCSPRSGDLSVYWYQQSLDQGLQFLIQYYNGEERAKGNILERFSAQQFPDLHSELNLSSLELGDSALYFCASSRTGTGDGTEAFFGQGTRLTVV.

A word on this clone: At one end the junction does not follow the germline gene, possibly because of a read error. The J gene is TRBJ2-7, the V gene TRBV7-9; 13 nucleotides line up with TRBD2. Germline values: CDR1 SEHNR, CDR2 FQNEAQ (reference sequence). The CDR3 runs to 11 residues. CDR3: CASSGLAGVLF. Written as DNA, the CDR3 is TGTGCCAGCAGCGGACTAGCGGGGGTACTCTTC. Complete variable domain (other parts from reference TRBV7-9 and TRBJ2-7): DTGVSQNPRHKITKRGQNVTFRCDPISEHNRLYWYRQTLGQGPEFLTYFQNEAQLEKSRLLSDRFSAERPKGSFSTLEIQRTEQGDSAMYLCASSGLAGVLFGPGTRLTVT.

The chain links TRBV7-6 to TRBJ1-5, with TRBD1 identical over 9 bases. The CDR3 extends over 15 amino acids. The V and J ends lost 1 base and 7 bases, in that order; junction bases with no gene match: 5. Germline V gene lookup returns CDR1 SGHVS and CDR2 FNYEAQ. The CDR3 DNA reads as TGTGCCAGCAGCTTAGGGACAGGGGCAAGCCAGCCCCAGCATTTT. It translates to CASSLGTGASQPQHF.

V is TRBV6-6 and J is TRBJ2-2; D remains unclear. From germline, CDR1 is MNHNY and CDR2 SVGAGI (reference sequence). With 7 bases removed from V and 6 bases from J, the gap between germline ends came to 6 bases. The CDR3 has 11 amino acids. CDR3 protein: CASTSSGELFF. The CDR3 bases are TGTGCCAGCACTAGTTCCGGGGAGCTGTTTTTT.

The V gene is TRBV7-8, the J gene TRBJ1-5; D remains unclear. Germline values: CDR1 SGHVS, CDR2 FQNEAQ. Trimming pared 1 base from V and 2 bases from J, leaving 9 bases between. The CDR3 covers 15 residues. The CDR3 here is CASSLGGRGNQPQHF. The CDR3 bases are TGTGCCAGCAGCTTAGGCGGGCGGGGCAATCAGCCCCAGCATTTT. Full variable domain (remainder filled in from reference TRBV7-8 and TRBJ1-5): GAGVSQSPRYKVAKRGQDVALRCDPISGHVSLFWYQQALGQGPEFLTYFQNEAQLDKSGLPSDRFFAERPEGSVSTLKIQRTQQEDSAVYLCASSLGGRGNQPQHFGDGTRLSIL.

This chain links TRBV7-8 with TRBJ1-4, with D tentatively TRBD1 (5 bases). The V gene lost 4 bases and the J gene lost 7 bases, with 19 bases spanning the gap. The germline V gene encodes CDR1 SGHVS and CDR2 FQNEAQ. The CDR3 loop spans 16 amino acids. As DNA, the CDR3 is TGTGCCAGCAGCTCAGTCGGGGGAAAGTTTCCTGAAAAACTGTTTTTT. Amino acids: CASSSVGGKFPEKLFF.

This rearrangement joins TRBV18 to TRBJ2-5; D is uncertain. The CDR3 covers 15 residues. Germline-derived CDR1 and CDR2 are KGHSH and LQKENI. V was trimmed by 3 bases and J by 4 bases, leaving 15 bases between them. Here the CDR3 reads CASSPPTRGGETQYF. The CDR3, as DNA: TGTGCCAGCTCACCTCCCACACGCGGTGGAGAGACCCAGTACTTC.

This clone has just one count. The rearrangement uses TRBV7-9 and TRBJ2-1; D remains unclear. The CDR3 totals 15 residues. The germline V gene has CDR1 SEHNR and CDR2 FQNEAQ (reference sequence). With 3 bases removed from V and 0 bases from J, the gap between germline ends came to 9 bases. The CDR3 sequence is CASSFALASYNEQFF. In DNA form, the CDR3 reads TGTGCCAGCAGCTTCGCCTTAGCCTCCTACAATGAGCAGTTCTTC.

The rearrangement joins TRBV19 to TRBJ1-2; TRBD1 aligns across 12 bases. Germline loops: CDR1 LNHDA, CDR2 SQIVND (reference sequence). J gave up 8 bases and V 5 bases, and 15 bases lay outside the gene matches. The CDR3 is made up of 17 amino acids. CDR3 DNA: TGTGCCAGTAGTGTTACCTCCGGGACAGGGGGCGCGAGCGGCTACACCTTC. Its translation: CASSVTSGTGGASGYTF.

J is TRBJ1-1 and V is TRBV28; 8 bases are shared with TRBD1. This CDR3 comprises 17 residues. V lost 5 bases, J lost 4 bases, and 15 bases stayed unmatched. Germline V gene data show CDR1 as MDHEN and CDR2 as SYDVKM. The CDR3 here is CASSPPQGAGGSTEAFF. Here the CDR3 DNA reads TGTGCCAGCAGTCCCCCCCAGGGGGCAGGGGGGAGCACTGAAGCTTTCTTT.

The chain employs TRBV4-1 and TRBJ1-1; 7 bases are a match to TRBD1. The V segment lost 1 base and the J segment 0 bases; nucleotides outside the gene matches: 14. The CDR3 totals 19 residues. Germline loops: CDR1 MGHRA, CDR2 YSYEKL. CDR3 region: CASSQVPPGQILMNTEAFF. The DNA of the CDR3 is TGCGCCAGCAGCCAAGTACCACCGGGACAGATTCTTATGAACACTGAAGCTTTCTTT.

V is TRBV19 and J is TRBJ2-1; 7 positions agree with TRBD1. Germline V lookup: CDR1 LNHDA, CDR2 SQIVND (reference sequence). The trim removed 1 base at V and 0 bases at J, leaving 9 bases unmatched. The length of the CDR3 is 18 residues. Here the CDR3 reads CASSIVKGAKSSYNEQFF. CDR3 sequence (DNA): TGTGCCAGTAGTATAGTGAAGGGGGCCAAGAGCTCCTACAATGAGCAGTTCTTC.

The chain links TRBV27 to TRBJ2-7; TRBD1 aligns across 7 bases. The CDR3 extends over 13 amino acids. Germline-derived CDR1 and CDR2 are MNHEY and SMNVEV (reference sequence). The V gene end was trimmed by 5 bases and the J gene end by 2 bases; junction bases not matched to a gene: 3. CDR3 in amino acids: CASSDRVTYEQYF. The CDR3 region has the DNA TGTGCCAGCAGTGACAGGGTTACCTACGAGCAGTACTTC.

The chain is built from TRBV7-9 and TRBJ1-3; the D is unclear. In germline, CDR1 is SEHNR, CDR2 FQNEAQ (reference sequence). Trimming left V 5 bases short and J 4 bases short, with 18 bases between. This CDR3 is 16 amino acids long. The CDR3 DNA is TGTGCCAGCAGCCGGGGTCAAAGGAGGGAGGGAAACACCATATATTTT. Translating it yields CASSRGQRREGNTIYF.

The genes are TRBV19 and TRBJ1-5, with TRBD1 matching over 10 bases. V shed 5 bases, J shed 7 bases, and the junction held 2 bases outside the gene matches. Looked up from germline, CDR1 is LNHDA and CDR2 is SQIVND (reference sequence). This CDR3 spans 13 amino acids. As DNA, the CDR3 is TGTGCCAGTAGTGGGACAGGGGCGCAGCCCCAGCATTTT. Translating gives CASSGTGAQPQHF.

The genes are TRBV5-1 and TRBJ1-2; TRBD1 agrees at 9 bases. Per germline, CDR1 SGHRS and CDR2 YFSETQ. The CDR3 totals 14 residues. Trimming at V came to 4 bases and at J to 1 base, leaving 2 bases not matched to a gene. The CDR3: CASSEGQGNYGYTF. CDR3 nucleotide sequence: TGCGCCAGCAGCGAGGGACAGGGTAACTATGGCTACACCTTC.

In DNA, the CDR3 is TGTGCCAGCAGTCAGGGTGGGGCAGCTTTCTTT. It yields the protein CASSQGGAAFF. This chain uses TRBV6-6 with TRBJ1-1; possibly TRBD1 for D (5 bases). V lost 5 bases to trimming and J lost 10 bases, with 11 bases between them. Germline CDR1 and CDR2: MNHNY and SVGAGI (reference sequence). The CDR3 consists of 11 residues.

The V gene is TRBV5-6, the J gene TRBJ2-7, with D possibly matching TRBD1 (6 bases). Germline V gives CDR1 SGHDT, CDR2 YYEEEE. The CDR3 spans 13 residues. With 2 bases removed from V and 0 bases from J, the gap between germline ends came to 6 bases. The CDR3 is CASSLQGSYEQYF. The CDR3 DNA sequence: TGTGCCAGCAGCTTACAGGGCTCCTACGAGCAGTACTTC.

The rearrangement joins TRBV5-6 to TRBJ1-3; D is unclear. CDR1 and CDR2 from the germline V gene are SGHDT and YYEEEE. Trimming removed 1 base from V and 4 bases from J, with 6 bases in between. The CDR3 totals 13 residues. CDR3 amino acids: CASSLPLGNTIYF. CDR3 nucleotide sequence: TGTGCCAGCAGCTTGCCCTTGGGAAACACCATATATTTT.

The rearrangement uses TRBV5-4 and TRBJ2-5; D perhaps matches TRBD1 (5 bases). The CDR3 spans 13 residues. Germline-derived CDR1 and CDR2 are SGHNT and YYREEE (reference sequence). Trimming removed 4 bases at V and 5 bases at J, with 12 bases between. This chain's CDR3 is CASSGDSSETQYF. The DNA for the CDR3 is TGTGCCAGCAGCGGTGACAGTTCGGAGACCCAGTACTTC. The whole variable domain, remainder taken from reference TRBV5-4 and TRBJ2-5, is ETGVTQSPTHLIKTRGQQVTLRCSSQSGHNTVSWYQQALGQGPQFIFQYYREEENGRGNFPPRFSGLQFPNYSSELNVNALELDDSALYLCASSGDSSETQYFGPGTRLLVL.

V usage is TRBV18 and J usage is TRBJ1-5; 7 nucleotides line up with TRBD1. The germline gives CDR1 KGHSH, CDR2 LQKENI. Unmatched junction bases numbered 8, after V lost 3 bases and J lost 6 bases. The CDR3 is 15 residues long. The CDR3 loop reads CASSPLTGNGQPQHF. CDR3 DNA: TGTGCCAGCTCACCCCTGACAGGGAATGGTCAGCCCCAGCATTTT.

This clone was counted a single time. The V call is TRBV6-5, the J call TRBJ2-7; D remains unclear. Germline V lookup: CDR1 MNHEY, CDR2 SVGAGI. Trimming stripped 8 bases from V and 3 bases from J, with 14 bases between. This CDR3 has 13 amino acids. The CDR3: CASGDWPNYEQYF. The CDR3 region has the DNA TGTGCCAGCGGAGATTGGCCGAACTACGAGCAGTACTTC.

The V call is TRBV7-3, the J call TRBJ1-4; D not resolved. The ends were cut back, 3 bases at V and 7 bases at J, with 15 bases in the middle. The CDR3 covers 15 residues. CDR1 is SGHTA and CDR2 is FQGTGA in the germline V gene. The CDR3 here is CASSFPGDLVEKLFF. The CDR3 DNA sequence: TGTGCCAGCAGCTTCCCCGGCGACTTGGTTGAAAAACTGTTTTTT.

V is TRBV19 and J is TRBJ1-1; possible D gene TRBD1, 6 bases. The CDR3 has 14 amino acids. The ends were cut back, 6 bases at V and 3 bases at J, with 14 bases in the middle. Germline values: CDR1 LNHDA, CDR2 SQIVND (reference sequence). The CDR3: CASRTGQTYTEAFF. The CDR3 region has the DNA TGTGCCAGTAGGACCGGACAGACGTACACTGAAGCTTTCTTT.

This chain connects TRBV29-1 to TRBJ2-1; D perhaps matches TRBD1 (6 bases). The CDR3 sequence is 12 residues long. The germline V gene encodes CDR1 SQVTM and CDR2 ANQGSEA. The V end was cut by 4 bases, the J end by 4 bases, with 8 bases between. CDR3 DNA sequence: TGCAGCGTTGCAGGACAGTACAATGAGCAGTTCTTC. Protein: CSVAGQYNEQFF.

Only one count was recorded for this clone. The CDR3 coding sequence is TGTGCCAGCAGCTCAACCGCCCGGGACTCCTACAATGAGCAGTTCTTC. It is translated as CASSSTARDSYNEQFF. The chain has TRBV11-3 and TRBJ2-1, with D possibly TRBD2 on 5 matching bases. Germline V gives CDR1 SGHNT, CDR2 YENEEA. V dropped 4 bases and J dropped 0 bases, with 13 bases sitting between them. The CDR3 has 16 amino acids.